The subject of this entry is one TCR beta chain. The target antigen is unknown. Peripheral blood came from all dose cohorts at three timepoints. TCRdb's copy holds only in-frame clones and misses some; the assay was immunoSEQ multiplex PCR. Of under 100,000 clones in the sample, 80% to 90% were seen once. The entry originates in a study of OX40 agonist ivuxolimab in advanced cancers. Overall study context: Patients took ivuxolimab, an agonistic anti-OX40 (CD134) antibody. Study results and caveats: Expanded clones were, on average, more numerous among CD8+ T cells than CD4+. At 0.1 to 3.0 mg/kg, clonal expansion of CD4+ and CD8+ blood T cells had occurred by week 6.

This CDR3 is built from 15 residues. Germline CDR1 SNHLY, CDR2 FYNNEI. V lost 5 bases, J lost 1 base, and 11 bases lay in between. The sequencing used CD4+ or CD8+ T cells sorted from blood, collected in a trial of the OX40 agonist ivuxolimab. The chain couples TRBV2 to TRBJ1-4; tentatively, D is TRBD1 (6 bases). The receptor comes from an adult with an advanced solid tumor such as melanoma, head and neck, liver or kidney cancer. The CDR3 loop reads CASSYEGVTNEKLFF. The CDR3 DNA sequence: TGTGCCAGCAGTTACGAGGGGGTAACTAATGAAAAACTGTTTTTT.